This is a list of T cell receptor beta chains from one sample in a study of cytomegalovirus exposure and HLA in healthy donors. Clones were read by immunoSEQ multiplex PCR, and TCRdb kept only the in-frame ones, dropping some. The top ten hold roughly 7.7% of the sample, which has 85,000 to 100,000 clones, roughly 80% seen once. Sequences were obtained from PBMCs. These receptors were obtained from a man aged 40-49 years in good health and CMV-seropositive. Each CDR3 is given with its conserved first and last residue. The order of the fields is D gene, V gene, clone size, J gene, CDR3 DNA, CDR3 protein. A D gene is named only where the DNA matches it firmly. Clone size is stated in some rows and not others, as once, few, many or a class when expanded.

>NA|TRBV5-4|NA|TRBJ1-4
TGTGCCAGCACCAGCGGTGAAAAACTGTTTTTT
CASTSGEKLFF
>TRBD1|TRBV4-3|NA|TRBJ1-2
TGCGCCAGCAGCCAAGAGGCAGGGGGCGCAGTTTGGTATGGCTACACCTTC
CASSQEAGGAVWYGYTF
>NA|TRBV4-1|NA|TRBJ2-7
TGCGCCAGCAGCCTGGGGCAGACCTACGAGCAGTACTTC
CASSLGQTYEQYF
>TRBD2|TRBV7-8|NA|TRBJ2-1
TGTGCCAGCAGCTTAGCCAGCGGGGGGAACAATGAGCAGTTCTTC
CASSLASGGNNEQFF
>TRBD2|TRBV6-1|NA|TRBJ2-5
TGTGCCAGCAGTATAGCGGGAGTCAGCCAGACCCAGTACTTC
CASSIAGVSQTQYF
>NA|TRBV11-2|few|TRBJ1-6
TGTGCCAGCAGCTATACCGGAGGCAATTCACCCCTCCACTTT
CASSYTGGNSPLHF
>NA|TRBV7-2|NA|TRBJ2-7
TGTGCCAGCAGCTCCCTCCCCGGGTCCTACGAGCAGTACTTC
CASSSLPGSYEQYF
>TRBD1|TRBV7-2|NA|TRBJ1-1
TGTGCCAGCAGCTTCGACAGGGGTTGGGAAGCTTTCTTT
CASSFDRGWEAFF
>NA|TRBV20-1|NA|TRBJ2-3
TGCAGTGCGATGACTAGGGCAACGCAGTATTTT
CSAMTRATQYF
>NA|TRBV27|NA|TRBJ2-7
TGTGCCAGCAGTCCCCGCCCGGAGGGTCCCTACGAGCAGTACTTC
CASSPRPEGPYEQYF
>TRBD2|TRBV7-8|few|TRBJ2-5
TGTGCCAGCAGCTTAGGACTAGCGGGGGGCCAAGAGACCCAGTACTTC
CASSLGLAGGQETQYF
>NA|TRBV2|NA|TRBJ1-2
TGTGCCAGCAGTGAACAGATCCTCTATGGCTACACCTTC
CASSEQILYGYTF
>NA|TRBV2|once|TRBJ1-2
TGTGCCAGCAGTGAATCCGGAGCTAACTATGGCTACACCTTC
CASSESGANYGYTF
>TRBD2|TRBV10-3|NA|TRBJ2-3
TGTGCCATCAGCGGGACTAGCGGGAGAGGCGGAAATACGCAGTATTTT
CAISGTSGRGGNTQYF
>NA|TRBV6-6|NA|TRBJ1-1
TGTGCCAGCAGGGTCCAGGGATGGAACACTGAAGCTTTCTTT
CASRVQGWNTEAFF
>NA|TRBV6-5|NA|TRBJ2-7
TGTGCCAGCAGTACCGGGACTCTTGAAAGAAAGTACTTC
CASSTGTLERKYF
>NA|TRBV4-1|few|TRBJ2-7
TGCGCCAGCAGCCAAGATAGGGGGTTTGAGCAGTACTTC
CASSQDRGFEQYF
>TRBD2|TRBV2|NA|TRBJ2-7
TGTGCCAGCAGTCGGGCTAGCGGTTACGAGCAGTACTTC
CASSRASGYEQYF
>TRBD1|TRBV29-1|NA|TRBJ2-7
TGCAGCGTTGGGAAACAGGGGACCTCCTACGAGCAGTACTTC
CSVGKQGTSYEQYF
>TRBD2|TRBV5-4|few|TRBJ2-7
TGTGCCAGCAGCGGGGGAGTTAGCGGGGCAAGCGAGCAGTACTTC
CASSGGVSGASEQYF
>TRBD1|TRBV11-3|NA|TRBJ1-1
TGTGCCAGCAGCCCAGGAGGGGGCAGGCCTGAAGCTTTCTTT
CASSPGGGRPEAFF
>TRBD1|TRBV15|NA|TRBJ2-5
TGTGCCACCAGCGGGACAGGGCTGGACGAGACCCAGTACTTC
CATSGTGLDETQYF
>TRBD2|TRBV7-2|NA|TRBJ2-1
TGTGCCAGCAGCTTGATACTAGCGGGAGAGGCTGAGCAGTTCTTC
CASSLILAGEAEQFF
>NA|TRBV7-2|NA|TRBJ2-7
TGTGCCAGCAGCACGAGACAGGTCTACGAGCAGTACTTC
CASSTRQVYEQYF
>NA|TRBV6-1|NA|TRBJ1-2
TGTGCCAGCAGTGAAGGGTGGGTCAGGGTAGCTAACTATGGCTACACCTTC
CASSEGWVRVANYGYTF
>NA|TRBV27|NA|TRBJ1-1
TGTGCCAGCACTGACCAGGGGATGAACACTGAAGCTTTCTTT
CASTDQGMNTEAFF
>NA|TRBV6-6|NA|TRBJ2-2
TGTGCCAGCAGTTACTCACCGAGAGAGTACACCGGGGAGCTGTTTTTT
CASSYSPREYTGELFF
>TRBD1|TRBV27|NA|TRBJ2-3
TGTGCCAGCCAAGACAGGGGCCAAACGGGGGATACGCAGTATTTT
CASQDRGQTGDTQYF
>NA|TRBV6-5|once|TRBJ2-2
TGTGCCAGCACCAAAGGACAGAACACCGGGGAGCTGTTTTTT
CASTKGQNTGELFF
>NA|TRBV10-1|once|TRBJ1-1
TGCGCCAGCAGTTCATCCAACACTGAAGCTTTCTTT
CASSSSNTEAFF
>TRBD1|TRBV7-8|once|TRBJ1-5
TGTGCCAGCAGCCTACGACAGGGCGGTCAGCCCCAGCATTTT
CASSLRQGGQPQHF
>TRBD1|TRBV15|NA|TRBJ1-4
TGTGCCACCAGCAGAGCGTCGGGACAGGGGTATGAAAAACTGTTTTTT
CATSRASGQGYEKLFF
>TRBD2|TRBV5-1|NA|TRBJ2-1
TGCGCCAGCAGCCGGGCAGGGCCCCTAGCGGATGAGCAGTTCTTC
CASSRAGPLADEQFF
>NA|TRBV18|once|TRBJ2-5
TGTGCCAGCTCACTACCGGGACTTCAAGAGACCCAGTACTTC
CASSLPGLQETQYF
>TRBD1|TRBV6-5|NA|TRBJ1-2
TGTGCCAGCAATTCCGGGACAGGCAAATATGGCTACACCTTC
CASNSGTGKYGYTF
>NA|TRBV7-6|NA|TRBJ1-4
TGTGCCAGCAGCTTAGGGGGAGATAATGAAAAACTGTTTTTT
CASSLGGDNEKLFF
>TRBD2|TRBV5-1|few|TRBJ2-2
TGCGCCAGCAGCTTAGTTGGGACTAGCGTAACTACCGGGGAGCTGTTTTTT
CASSLVGTSVTTGELFF
>NA|TRBV9|NA|TRBJ2-5
TGTGCCAGCAGCGTAGACGGCCGCGGGGAGACCCAGTACTTC
CASSVDGRGETQYF
>NA|TRBV11-2|NA|TRBJ1-2
TGTGCCAGCAGCTTAGATCTGAACTATGGCTACACCTTC
CASSLDLNYGYTF
>NA|TRBV14|few|TRBJ1-2
TGTGCCAGCAGCCAATCGGGGATTGGCTACACCTTC
CASSQSGIGYTF